This T cell receptor beta chain appears in the sequencing data of a study of cytomegalovirus exposure and HLA in healthy donors. Study outcomes and limitations: Reports showed the classifier diagnosing cytomegalovirus status with high specificity and sensitivity.

The germline V gene encodes CDR1 LNHDA and CDR2 SQIVND (reference sequence). J lost 3 bases, V lost 6 bases, and 9 bases had no gene match. This CDR3 has 16 residues. This clone came up a few times. Its antigen is still unknown. PCR primers comprised 60 Vbeta and 13 Jbeta primers. The method was immunoSEQ multiplex PCR; TCRdb's version includes in-frame clones alone and lacks a portion of them. The sample includes roughly 100,000 clones, 78% of them seen just once. Unrecorded immune exposures were likely, despite nominal health at sampling. V gene TRBV19 combines with J gene TRBJ2-3; TRBD2 agrees at 10 bases. The origin of this receptor is a woman between 35 and 50 years old in good health and CMV-seronegative. The sequencing input was PBMCs. In DNA form, the CDR3 reads TGTGCCAGTAGCTACAACCTAGCGGGAGATACAGATACGCAGTATTTT. Translating gives CASSYNLAGDTDTQYF.